This entry is about one T cell receptor beta chain. Only in-frame clones appear in the TCRdb table, and some are missing; sequencing was by immunoSEQ multiplex PCR. The sample gives some 83,000 clones, roughly nine tenths of which show up once; roughly 2% is in the top ten. This specimen belongs to a study of blood T cell repertoires in COVID-19. With 5 bases removed from V and 1 base from J, the gap between germline ends came to 13 bases. The CDR3 contains 15 residues. Germline CDR1 and CDR2: SGHVS and FNYEAQ. The V and J genes are TRBV7-6 and TRBJ2-3, with D perhaps matching TRBD2 (5 bases). The receptor comes from a man aged 50-59 years with acute or convalescent COVID-19. Sequenced: peripheral blood. Written as DNA, the CDR3 is TGTGCCAGCAGCCGTTCGAGGGTGGGCACAGATACGCAGTATTTT. This gives the protein CASSRSRVGTDTQYF.